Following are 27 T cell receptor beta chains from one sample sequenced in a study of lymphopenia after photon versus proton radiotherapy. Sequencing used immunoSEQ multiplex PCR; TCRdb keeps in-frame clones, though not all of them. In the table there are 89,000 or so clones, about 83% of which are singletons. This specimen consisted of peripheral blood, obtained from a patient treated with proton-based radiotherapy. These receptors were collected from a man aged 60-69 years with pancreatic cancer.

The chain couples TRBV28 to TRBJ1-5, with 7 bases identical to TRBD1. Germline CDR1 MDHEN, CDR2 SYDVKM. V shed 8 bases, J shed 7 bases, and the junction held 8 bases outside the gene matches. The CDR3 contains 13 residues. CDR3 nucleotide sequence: TGTGCCAGCCGCCCACAGGGGAACCAGCCCCAGCATTTT. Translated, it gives CASRPQGNQPQHF.

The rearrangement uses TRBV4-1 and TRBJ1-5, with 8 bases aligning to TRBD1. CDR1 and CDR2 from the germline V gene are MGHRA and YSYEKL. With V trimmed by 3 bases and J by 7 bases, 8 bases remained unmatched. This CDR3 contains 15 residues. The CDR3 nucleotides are TGCGCCAGCAGCCATGTGGAGACAGGGGTCCAGCCCCAGCATTTT. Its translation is CASSHVETGVQPQHF.

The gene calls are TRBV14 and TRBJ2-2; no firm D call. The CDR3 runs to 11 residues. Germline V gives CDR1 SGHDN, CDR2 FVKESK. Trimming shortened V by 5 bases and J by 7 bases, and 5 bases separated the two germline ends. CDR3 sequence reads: CASSAFGELFF. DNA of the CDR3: TGTGCCAGCAGCGCTTTCGGGGAGCTGTTTTTT. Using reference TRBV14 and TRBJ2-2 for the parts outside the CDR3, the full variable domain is EAGVTQFPSHSVIEKGQTVTLRCDPISGHDNLYWYRRVMGKEIKFLLHFVKESKQDESGMPNNRFLAERTGGTYSTLKVQPAELEDSGVYFCASSAFGELFFGEGSRLTVL.

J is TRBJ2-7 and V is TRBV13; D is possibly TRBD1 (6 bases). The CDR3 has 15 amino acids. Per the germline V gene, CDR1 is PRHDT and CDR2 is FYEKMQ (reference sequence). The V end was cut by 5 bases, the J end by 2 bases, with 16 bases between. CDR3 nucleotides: TGTGCCAGCAGCCCGGGACACCAGGAGGCCTACGAGCAGTACTTC. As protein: CASSPGHQEAYEQYF. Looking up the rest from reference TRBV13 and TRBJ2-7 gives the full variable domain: AAGVIQSPRHLIKEKRETATLKCYPIPRHDTVYWYQQGPGQDPQFLISFYEKMQSDKGSIPDRFSAQQFSDYHSELNMSSLELGDSALYFCASSPGHQEAYEQYFGPGTRLTVT.

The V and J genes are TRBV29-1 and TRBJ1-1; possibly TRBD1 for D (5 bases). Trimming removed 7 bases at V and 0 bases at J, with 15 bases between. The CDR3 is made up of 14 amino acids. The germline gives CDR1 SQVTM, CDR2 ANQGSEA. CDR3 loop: CSASQGTVNTEAFF. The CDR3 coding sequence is TGCAGCGCATCCCAAGGGACGGTGAACACTGAAGCTTTCTTT. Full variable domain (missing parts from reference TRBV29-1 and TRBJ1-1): SAVISQKPSRDICQRGTSLTIQCQVDSQVTMMFWYRQQPGQSLTLIATANQGSEATYESGFVIDKFPISRPNLTFSTLTVSNMSPEDSSIYLCSASQGTVNTEAFFGQGTRLTVV.

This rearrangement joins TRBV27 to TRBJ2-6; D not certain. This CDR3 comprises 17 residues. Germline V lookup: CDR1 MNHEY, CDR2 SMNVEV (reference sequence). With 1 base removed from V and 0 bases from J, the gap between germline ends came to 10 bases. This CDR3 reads CASSLLLSSSGANVLTF. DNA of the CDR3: TGTGCCAGCAGTTTATTACTTTCAAGCTCTGGGGCCAACGTCCTGACTTTC.

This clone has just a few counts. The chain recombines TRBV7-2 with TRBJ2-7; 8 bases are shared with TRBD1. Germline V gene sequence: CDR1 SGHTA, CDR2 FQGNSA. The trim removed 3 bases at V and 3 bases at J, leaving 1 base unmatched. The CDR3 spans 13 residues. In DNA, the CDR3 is TGTGCCAGCAGCTTTGGGACAGGCTACGAGCAGTACTTC. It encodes CASSFGTGYEQYF.

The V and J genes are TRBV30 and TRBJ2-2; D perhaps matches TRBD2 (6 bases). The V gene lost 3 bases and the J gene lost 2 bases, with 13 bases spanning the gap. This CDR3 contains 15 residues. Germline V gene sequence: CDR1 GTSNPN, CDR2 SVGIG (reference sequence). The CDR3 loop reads CAWSRLAINTGELFF. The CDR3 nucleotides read TGTGCCTGGAGCCGGCTAGCGATCAACACCGGGGAGCTGTTTTTT.

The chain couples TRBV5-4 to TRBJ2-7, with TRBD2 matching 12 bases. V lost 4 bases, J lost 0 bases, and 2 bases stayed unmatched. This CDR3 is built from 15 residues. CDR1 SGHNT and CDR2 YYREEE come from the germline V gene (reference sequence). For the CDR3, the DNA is TGTGCCAGCAGCCTAGCGGGGGGGAGCTCCTACGAGCAGTACTTC. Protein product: CASSLAGGSSYEQYF.

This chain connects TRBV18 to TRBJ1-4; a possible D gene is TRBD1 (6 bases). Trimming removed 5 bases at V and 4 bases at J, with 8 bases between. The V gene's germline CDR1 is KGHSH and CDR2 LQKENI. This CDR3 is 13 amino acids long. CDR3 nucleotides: TGTGCCAGCTCAGGGGGCCTTAATGAAAAACTGTTTTTT. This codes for CASSGGLNEKLFF.

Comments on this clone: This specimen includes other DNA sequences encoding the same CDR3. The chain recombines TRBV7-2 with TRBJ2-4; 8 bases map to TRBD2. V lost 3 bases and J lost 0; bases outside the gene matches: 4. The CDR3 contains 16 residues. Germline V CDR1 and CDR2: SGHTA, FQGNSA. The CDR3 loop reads CASSFSGVLAKNIQYF. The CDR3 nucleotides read TGTGCCAGCAGCTTTAGCGGGGTACTAGCCAAAAACATTCAGTACTTC. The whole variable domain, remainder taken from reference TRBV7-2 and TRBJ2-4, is GAGVSQSPSNKVTEKGKDVELRCDPISGHTALYWYRQSLGQGLEFLIYFQGNSAPDKSGLPSDRFSAERTGGSVSTLTIQRTQQEDSAVYLCASSFSGVLAKNIQYFGAGTRLSVL.

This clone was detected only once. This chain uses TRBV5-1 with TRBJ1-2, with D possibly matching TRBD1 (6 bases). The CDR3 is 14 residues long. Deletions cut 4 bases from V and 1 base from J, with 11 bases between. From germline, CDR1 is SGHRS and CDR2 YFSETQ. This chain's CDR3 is CASSPGHINYGYTF. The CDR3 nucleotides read TGCGCCAGCAGCCCGGGACATATTAACTATGGCTACACCTTC.

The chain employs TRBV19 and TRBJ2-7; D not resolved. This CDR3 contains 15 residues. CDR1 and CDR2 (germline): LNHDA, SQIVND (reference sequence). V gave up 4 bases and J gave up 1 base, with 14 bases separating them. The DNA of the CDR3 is TGTGCCAGTAGTACCCGGGCCGCCGGTTCCTACGAGCAGTACTTC. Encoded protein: CASSTRAAGSYEQYF.

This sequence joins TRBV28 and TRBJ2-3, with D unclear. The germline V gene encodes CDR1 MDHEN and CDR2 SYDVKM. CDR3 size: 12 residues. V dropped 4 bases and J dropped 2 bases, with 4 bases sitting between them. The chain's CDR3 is CASSWLTDTQYF. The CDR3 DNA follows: TGTGCCAGCAGTTGGCTCACAGATACGCAGTATTTT.

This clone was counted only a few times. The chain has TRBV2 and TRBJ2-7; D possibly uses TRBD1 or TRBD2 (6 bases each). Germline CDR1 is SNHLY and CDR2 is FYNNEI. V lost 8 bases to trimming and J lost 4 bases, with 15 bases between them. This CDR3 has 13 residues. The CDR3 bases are TGTGCCAGCCGGGGGCTAGCGAGATACGAGCAGTACTTC. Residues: CASRGLARYEQYF.

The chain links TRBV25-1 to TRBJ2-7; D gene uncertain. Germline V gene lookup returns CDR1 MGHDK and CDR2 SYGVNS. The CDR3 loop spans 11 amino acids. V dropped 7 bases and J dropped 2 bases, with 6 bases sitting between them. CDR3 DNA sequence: TGTGCCAGCAAGACGACCTACGAGCAGTACTTC. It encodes CASKTTYEQYF.

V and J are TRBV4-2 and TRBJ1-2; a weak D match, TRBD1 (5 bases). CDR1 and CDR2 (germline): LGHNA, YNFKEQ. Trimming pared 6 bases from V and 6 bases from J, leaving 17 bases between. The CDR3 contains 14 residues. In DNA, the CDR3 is TGTGCCAGCAGACCCCCCAGGGATCGAAATGGCTACACCTTC. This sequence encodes CASRPPRDRNGYTF.

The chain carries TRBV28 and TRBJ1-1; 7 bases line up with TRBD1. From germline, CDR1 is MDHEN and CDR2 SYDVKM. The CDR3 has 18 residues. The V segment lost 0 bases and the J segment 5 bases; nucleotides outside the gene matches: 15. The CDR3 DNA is TGTGCCAGCAGTTTATGGGGGAGGGGGCGCGGGGAGGAGACTGAAGCTTTCTTT. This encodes CASSLWGRGRGEETEAFF. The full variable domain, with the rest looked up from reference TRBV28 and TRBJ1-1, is DVKVTQSSRYLVKRTGEKVFLECVQDMDHENMFWYRQDPGLGLRLIYFSYDVKMKEKGDIPEGYSVSREKKERFSLILESASTNQTSMYLCASSLWGRGRGEETEAFFGQGTRLTVV.

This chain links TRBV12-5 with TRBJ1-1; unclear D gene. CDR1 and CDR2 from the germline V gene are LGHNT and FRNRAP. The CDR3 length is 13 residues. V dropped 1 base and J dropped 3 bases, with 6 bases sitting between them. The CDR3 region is CASGLEGYTEAFF. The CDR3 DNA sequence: TGTGCTAGTGGTTTGGAGGGCTACACTGAAGCTTTCTTT.

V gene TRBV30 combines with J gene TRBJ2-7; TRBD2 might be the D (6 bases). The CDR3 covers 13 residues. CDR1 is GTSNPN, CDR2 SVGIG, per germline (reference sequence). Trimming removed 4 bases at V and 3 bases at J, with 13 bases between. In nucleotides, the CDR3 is TGTGCCTGGAACCCACCGGGGGTCTACGAGCAGTACTTC. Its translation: CAWNPPGVYEQYF.

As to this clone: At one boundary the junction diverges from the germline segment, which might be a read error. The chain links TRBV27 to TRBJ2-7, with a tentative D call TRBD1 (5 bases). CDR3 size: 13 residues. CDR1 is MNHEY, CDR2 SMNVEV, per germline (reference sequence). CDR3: CASSLSGVGFLNF. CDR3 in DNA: TGTGCCAGCAGTTTATCAGGGGTGGGGTTTTTGAACTTC.

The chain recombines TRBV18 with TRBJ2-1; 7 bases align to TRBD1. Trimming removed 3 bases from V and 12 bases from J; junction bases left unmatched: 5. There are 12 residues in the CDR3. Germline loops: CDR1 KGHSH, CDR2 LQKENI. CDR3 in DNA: TGTGCCAGCTCACCGGACAGGTCGGGGCAGTTCTTC. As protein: CASSPDRSGQFF.

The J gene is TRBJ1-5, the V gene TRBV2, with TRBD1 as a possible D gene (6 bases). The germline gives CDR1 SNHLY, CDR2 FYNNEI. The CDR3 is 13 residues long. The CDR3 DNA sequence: TGTGCTACCTCTGGACAGATGAATCAGCCCCAGCATTTT. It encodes CATSGQMNQPQHF. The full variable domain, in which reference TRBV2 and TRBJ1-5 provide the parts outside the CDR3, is EPEVTQTPSHQVTQMGQEVILRCVPISNHLYFYWYRQILGQKVEFLVSFYNNEISEKSEIFDDQFSVERPDGSNFTLKIRSTKLEDSAMYFCATSGQMNQPQHFGDGTRLSIL.

This chain's CDR3 is CASSDLHYPNTEAFF. CDR3 nucleotides: TGTGCCAGCAGTGACCTCCACTATCCGAACACTGAAGCTTTCTTT. The gene calls are TRBV6-4 and TRBJ1-1; D gene unclear. This CDR3 is 15 amino acids long. Looked up from germline, CDR1 is MRHNA and CDR2 is SNTAGT. V lost 2 bases and J 1 base, leaving 11 bases between the germline ends.

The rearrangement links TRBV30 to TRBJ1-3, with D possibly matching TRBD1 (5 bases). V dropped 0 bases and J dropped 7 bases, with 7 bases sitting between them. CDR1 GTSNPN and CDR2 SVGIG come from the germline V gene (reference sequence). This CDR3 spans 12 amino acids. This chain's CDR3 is CAWSVRANTIYF. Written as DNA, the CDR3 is TGTGCCTGGAGTGTCAGGGCCAACACCATATATTTT.

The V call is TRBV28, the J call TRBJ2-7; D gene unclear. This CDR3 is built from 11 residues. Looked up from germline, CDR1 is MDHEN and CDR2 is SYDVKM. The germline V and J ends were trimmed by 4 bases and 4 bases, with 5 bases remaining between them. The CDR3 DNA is TGTGCCAGCAGTTCGGAATACGAGCAGTACTTC. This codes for CASSSEYEQYF.

In nucleotides, the CDR3 is TGTGCCAGTAGCCAACTCAGGGGGTTTGAAGCTTTCTTT. Translating it yields CASSQLRGFEAFF. V usage is TRBV19 and J usage is TRBJ1-1, with 7 bases lining up with TRBD1. V gave up 6 bases and J gave up 7 bases; unmatched junction bases: 8. The CDR3 loop spans 13 amino acids. Germline assignment: CDR1 LNHDA and CDR2 SQIVND (reference sequence).